This T cell receptor (beta chain) was observed in a study of identical twins. Study-wide results and limits: For zero-insertion analyses, partial confounding could come from invariant MAIT and iNKT cells. Out-of-frame alpha sequences shared by twins were enriched for low generation probability.

In its sample, this clonotype was seen many times. Antigen specificity is unknown. The DNA is left out, because the CDR3 cannot be placed on it with certainty; the CDR3 is given as TCRdb lists it. TCRdb re-called the 5' RACE reads with MiXCR, one entry per CDR3 protein. This sample has about 660,000 distinct CDR3 sequences, with under 9% found just once. The CDR3 length equals 17 residues, ends included. The germline V gene encodes CDR1 SGHTA and CDR2 FQGNSA. The same specimen was also included in a second study, on yellow fever vaccine responses in identical twins.

Sequencing used PBMCs. The sequence was obtained from a woman aged 18-29 years in good health. The chain links TRBV7-2 to TRBJ1-1. This chain's CDR3 is CADSGVWEWGFYTEAFF.